The clone carrying this T cell receptor beta chain was counted only a few times. The sample originates from a study of T-cell memory formation after mild COVID-19. TCRdb recomputed calls from the 5' RACE reads with MiXCR, one row per CDR3 protein. The sample includes about 38,000 distinct CDR3 sequences, roughly an eighth of them seen just once. The V and J ends lost 8 bases and 11 bases respectively, with 7 bases between them. The CDR3 sequence is 10 residues long. This receptor was taken from a man younger than 35 who had mild COVID-19 (a few samples of this study predate the infection). Cell type and time point are not known. The rearrangement links TRBV23-1 to TRBJ1-6; D unresolved. TRBV23-1 is assigned to the ORF class and has an uncertain function. Sequenced: PBMCs or a T cell subset sorted from them (not recorded which). In DNA, the CDR3 is TGCGCCAGCCATCTGACACCCCTCCACTTT. Its translation is CASHLTPLHF.